Reported below is one TCR beta chain. Antigen unknown. Measured with immunoSEQ multiplex PCR; TCRdb has only the in-frame clones, and not every one. This table holds roughly 120,000 clones, roughly 93% found once. Doses given second, at about 4 or about 12 weeks, were pooled. V lost 3 bases and J lost 2, with 11 bases in between. This CDR3 is built from 14 residues. Looked up from germline, CDR1 is SNHLY and CDR2 is FYNNEI. The data were taken from a study of T cell responses to AZD1222 COVID-19 vaccine. Points from the study as a whole: The span of vaccine-associated CD4 TCRs extended across spike, with dominance at 160-218 and 743-854. Just a handful of AZD1222 recipients were seropositive at baseline. Mostly white British, mostly female donors; authors suggested clonal diversity may be underestimated.

This sequence was found in an adult who received the AZD1222 COVID-19 vaccine. The genes are TRBV2 and TRBJ2-7; no clear D gene. This sample comprised peripheral blood, obtained 28 days after the second AZD1222 dose. CDR3 in amino acids: CASSDRTVTYEQYF. The CDR3, as DNA: TGTGCCAGCAGTGATCGTACTGTAACCTACGAGCAGTACTTC.